A selection of T cell receptor beta chains follows, all from one sample in a study of T cell repertoires in cytomegalovirus infection. TCRdb reprocessed the reads with MiXCR, giving one entry per CDR3 protein. Of more than 650,000 distinct CDR3 sequences listed, about a third are singletons. The material sequenced was PBMCs. The source of these receptors is a human donor in good health (CMV status not recorded). Some clones in this sample may be carry-over from other donors' samples. The CDR3 runs from the conserved cysteine through the conserved F or W. A D gene is named only where the DNA matches it firmly. A clone size is listed for some rows: how often the clone was seen (once, few, many), or a class if it is expanded.

>18|TRBV3-1|TRBD1|TRBJ1-6|once
TGTGCCAGCAGCCAAAGACGACAGGGTAGCTCCTATAATTCACCCCTCCACTTT
CASSQRRQGSSYNSPLHF
>13|TRBV20-1|NA|TRBJ1-1|NA
TGCAGTGTTGCCTTGGCAGGGGAAACTGAAGCTTTCTTT
CSVALAGETEAFF
>17|TRBV12-3/TRBV12-4|TRBD2|TRBJ2-5|many
TGTGCCAGCAGTTCCTCACTAGCGGGAGGGCCCTGGGAGACCCAGTACTTC
CASSSSLAGGPWETQYF
>16|TRBV12-3/TRBV12-4|TRBD1|TRBJ1-2|few
TGTGCCAGCAGTCGTACCCCGGGACAGGGACAGAGAGGCTACACCTTC
CASSRTPGQGQRGYTF
>16|TRBV6-2/TRBV6-3|NA|TRBJ1-5|NA
TGTGCCAGCAGCCGAGGACAGACGTATAGCAATCAGCCCCAGCATTTT
CASSRGQTYSNQPQHF
>18|TRBV12-3/TRBV12-4|NA|TRBJ2-1|few
TGTGCCAGCAGTATGTCCACCGGGACCCCCCCCTCCTACAATGAGCAGTTCTTC
CASSMSTGTPPSYNEQFF
>18|TRBV28|TRBD1|TRBJ1-3|few
TGTGCCAGCAGTTTATGGGGCAGGGGGCAAGCCTCTGGAAACACCATATATTTT
CASSLWGRGQASGNTIYF
>17|TRBV20-1|NA|TRBJ1-1|few
TGCAGTGCTAGAGAACAGGGAAGAGGAACGGGAAACACTGAAGCTTTCTTT
CSAREQGRGTGNTEAFF
>15|TRBV7-2|NA|TRBJ1-1|many
TGTGCCAGCAGCTTAGCGCTACCACGGATCTCTGAAGCTTTCTTT
CASSLALPRISEAFF
>12|TRBV28|NA|TRBJ2-7|few
TGTGCCAGCAGTTTATATGGTGGCGAGCAGTACTTC
CASSLYGGEQYF
>14|TRBV19|NA|TRBJ2-3|few
TGTGCCAGTAGTCCTCCTGCTTTCACAGATACGCAGTATTTT
CASSPPAFTDTQYF
>13|TRBV27|NA|TRBJ1-1|NA
TGTGCCAGCAGTTTATCGAGGCCCACTGAAGCTTTCTTT
CASSLSRPTEAFF
>15|TRBV20-1|TRBD2|TRBJ2-7|few
TGCAGTGCTAGAGCAGCCGGGACTAGCGGCTACGAGCAGTACTTC
CSARAAGTSGYEQYF
>15|TRBV11-2|NA|TRBJ2-1|NA
TGTGCCAGCAGCTTGCCCTTTGGGACCGAGAATGAGCAGTTCTTC
CASSLPFGTENEQFF
>14|TRBV28|NA|TRBJ2-1|NA
TGTGCCAGCAGTTTATGGGGGGGAAACAATGAGCAGTTCTTC
CASSLWGGNNEQFF
>20|TRBV10-3|TRBD2|TRBJ2-2|NA
TGTGCCATCAGTAAACCCGACAACCCACTAGCGGGGGGGCCTACCGGGGAGCTGTTTTTT
CAISKPDNPLAGGPTGELFF
>15|TRBV7-6|TRBD1|TRBJ2-3|NA
TGTGCCAGCAGCAACCGGGACAGGGCAGCAGATACGCAGTATTTT
CASSNRDRAADTQYF